What follows are 6 T cell receptor beta chains derived from one specimen sequenced in a study of control samples from healthy donors and cancer patients. The assay was immunoSEQ multiplex PCR, and TCRdb's table has in-frame clones only and misses some. The sample has 80,000 to 100,000 clones; 70% to 90% are singletons. Sequenced: blood. The receptors here all came from a man aged 25-40 years in good health.

The V gene is TRBV5-4, the J gene TRBJ2-1, with 11 bases matching TRBD2. The CDR3 is made up of 13 amino acids. Germline loops: CDR1 SGHNT, CDR2 YYREEE (reference sequence). V dropped 7 bases and J dropped 10; count of bases not matched to a gene: 7. CDR3 protein: CASQTSGTKEQFF. The DNA for the CDR3 is TGTGCCAGCCAGACTAGCGGGACCAAGGAGCAGTTCTTC.

This clone was seen only a few times. Distinct nucleotide sequences in the sample also encode this CDR3. This chain's CDR3 is CASSQTSSTDTQYF. The CDR3 DNA reads TGTGCCAGCAGCCAGACTAGCAGCACAGATACGCAGTATTTT. The chain recombines TRBV3-1 (or the pseudogene TRBV3-2) with TRBJ2-3; TRBD2 agrees at 7 bases. V was pared by 3 bases and J by 0 bases, with 0 bases of the junction left unmatched. Germline V gives CDR1 LGHDT, CDR2 YNNKEL (reference sequence). The CDR3 runs 14 residues.

The chain carries TRBV18 and TRBJ2-5; 12 bases fit TRBD2. V shed 3 bases, J shed 4 bases, and the junction held 0 bases outside the gene matches. This CDR3 spans 14 amino acids. Germline V lookup: CDR1 KGHSH, CDR2 LQKENI. In DNA, the CDR3 is TGTGCCAGCTCACCGGGACTAGCGGGAGAGACCCAGTACTTC. It is translated as CASSPGLAGETQYF. Filled out from reference TRBV18 and TRBJ2-5, the complete variable domain reads NAGVMQNPRHLVRRRGQEARLRCSPMKGHSHVYWYRQLPEEGLKFMVYLQKENIIDESGMPKERFSAEFPKEGPSILRIQQVVRGDSAAYFCASSPGLAGETQYFGPGTRLLVL.

The chain employs TRBV18 and TRBJ2-3; D may be TRBD2 (5 bases). The germline V gene has CDR1 KGHSH and CDR2 LQKENI. The CDR3 spans 14 residues. Trimming took off 2 bases at V and 1 base at J, with 7 bases between the two ends. CDR3 protein: CASSPTRGTDTQYF. The CDR3 DNA is TGTGCCAGCTCACCAACGAGGGGCACAGATACGCAGTATTTT.

V gene TRBV9 combines with J gene TRBJ2-1; 8 bases are a match to TRBD2. This CDR3 region has 14 residues. The germline CDR1 and CDR2 sequences are SGDLS and YYNGEE. The ends lost 1 base at V and 3 bases at J; junction bases unmatched: 0. The CDR3 loop reads CASSVTSGYNEQFF. The CDR3 nucleotides read TGTGCCAGCAGCGTAACTAGCGGCTACAATGAGCAGTTCTTC. Complete variable domain (other parts from reference TRBV9 and TRBJ2-1): DSGVTQTPKHLITATGQRVTLRCSPRSGDLSVYWYQQSLDQGLQFLIQYYNGEERAKGNILERFSAQQFPDLHSELNLSSLELGDSALYFCASSVTSGYNEQFFGPGTRLTVL.

The gene calls are TRBV7-9 and TRBJ1-3, with D unclear. V was shortened by 3 bases and J by 8 bases, with 14 bases between the two germline ends. The CDR3 length is 14 residues. Germline V lookup: CDR1 SEHNR, CDR2 FQNEAQ (reference sequence). This CDR3 reads CASSFGQAGDTIYF. The CDR3 nucleotides read TGTGCCAGCAGCTTTGGCCAGGCCGGGGACACCATATATTTT.